This T cell receptor (beta chain) was sequenced for a study of T-cell memory formation after mild COVID-19. The CDR3 is 14 amino acids. The V gene's germline CDR1 is MGHDK and CDR2 SYGVNS. The V gene end was trimmed by 6 bases and the J gene end by 2 bases; junction bases not matched to a gene: 5. TCRdb re-analysed the 5' RACE reads in MiXCR, keeping a single row per CDR3 protein. Found here are 200,000 to 250,000 distinct CDR3 sequences, over 7.5% of them singletons; the top ten hold 3.5% to 4%. This sequence was found in a man younger than 30 who had mild COVID-19 (a few samples of this study predate the infection). Cell type and time point are not known. The chain employs TRBV25-1 and TRBJ2-7; 9 bases fit TRBD1. Sample: PBMCs or a T cell subset sorted from them (not recorded which). The CDR3 reads CASRKGQGTYEQYF. Written as DNA, the CDR3 is TGTGCCAGCAGAAAAGGACAGGGGACCTACGAGCAGTACTTC.